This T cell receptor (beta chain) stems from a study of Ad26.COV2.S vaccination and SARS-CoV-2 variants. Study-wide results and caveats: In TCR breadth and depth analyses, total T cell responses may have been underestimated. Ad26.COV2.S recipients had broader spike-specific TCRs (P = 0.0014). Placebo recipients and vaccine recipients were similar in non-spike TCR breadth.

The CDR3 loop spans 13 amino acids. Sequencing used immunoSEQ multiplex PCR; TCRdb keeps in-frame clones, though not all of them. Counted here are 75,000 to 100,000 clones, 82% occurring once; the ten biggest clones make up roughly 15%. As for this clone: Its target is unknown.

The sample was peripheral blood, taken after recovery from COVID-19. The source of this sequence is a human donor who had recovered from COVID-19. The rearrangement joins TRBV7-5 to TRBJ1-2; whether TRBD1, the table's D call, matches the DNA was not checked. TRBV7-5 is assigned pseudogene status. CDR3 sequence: CVRSSQGCYGYTF. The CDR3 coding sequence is TGTGTCAGAAGCTCACAGGGGTGCTATGGCTACACCTTC.